A single sample gave rise to the 18 T cell receptor beta chains below, sequenced in a study of OX40 agonist ivuxolimab in advanced cancers. Produced via immunoSEQ multiplex PCR; TCRdb's table is partial and in-frame only. The sample shows 25,000 to 30,000 clones, 65% to 90% of them seen only once. The source material was CD4+ or CD8+ T cells sorted from blood, sampled in a trial of the OX40 agonist ivuxolimab. These receptors were collected from an adult with an advanced solid tumor such as melanoma, head and neck, liver or kidney cancer.

J is TRBJ1-5 and V is TRBV7-9; TRBD1 aligns across 8 bases. V gave up 4 bases and J gave up 0 bases; unmatched junction bases: 5. Germline V gene data show CDR1 as SEHNR and CDR2 as FQNEAQ (reference sequence). The CDR3 length is 16 residues. The CDR3 DNA is TGTGCCAGCAGCTCCAGGACAGGGAATAGCAATCAGCCCCAGCATTTT. Translation: CASSSRTGNSNQPQHF.

This rearrangement joins TRBV11-2 to TRBJ1-2; D gene ambiguous. Trimming stripped 0 bases from V and 8 bases from J, with 10 bases between. The CDR3 contains 13 residues. Germline CDR1 SGHAT, CDR2 FQNNGV. The CDR3 DNA reads as TGTGCCAGCAGCTTAGATCCTCGAGAAGGCTACACCTTC. It translates to CASSLDPREGYTF. The whole variable domain, filled in from reference TRBV11-2 and TRBJ1-2, reads EAGVAQSPRYKIIEKRQSVAFWCNPISGHATLYWYQQILGQGPKLLIQFQNNGVVDDSQLPKDRFSAERLKGVDSTLKIQPAKLEDSAVYLCASSLDPREGYTFGSGTRLTVV.

The gene calls are TRBV6-6 and TRBJ2-7, with 8 bases matching TRBD1. The junction had 0 bases not matched to a gene; V was cut back by 0 bases and J by 2 bases. CDR1 is MNHNY, CDR2 SVGAGI, per germline (reference sequence). This CDR3 spans 14 amino acids. CDR3 in amino acids: CASSYSQGAYEQYF. For the CDR3, the DNA is TGTGCCAGCAGTTACTCACAGGGGGCCTACGAGCAGTACTTC.

This rearrangement joins TRBV27 to TRBJ2-7, with D tentatively TRBD1 (6 bases). This CDR3 contains 13 residues. Deletions cut 0 bases from V and 6 bases from J, with 9 bases between. In germline, CDR1 is MNHEY, CDR2 SMNVEV (reference sequence). In DNA, the CDR3 is TGTGCCAGCAGTTTATCCAGGGGTAGCGAGCAGTACTTC. Its translation: CASSLSRGSEQYF.

The DNA for the CDR3 is TGTGCCAGCAGCTTGGGGACTACAGGAAGGAGCAATCAGCCCCAGCATTTT. Its translation is CASSLGTTGRSNQPQHF. The rearrangement links TRBV5-6 to TRBJ1-5, with D possibly TRBD1 on 5 matching bases. Germline V gene data show CDR1 as SGHDT and CDR2 as YYEEEE. Trimming took off 0 bases at V and 1 base at J, with 14 bases between the two ends. This CDR3 region has 17 residues.

This chain joins TRBV7-9 and TRBJ2-2; TRBD1 matches at 7 bases. This CDR3 comprises 15 residues. The germline V gene encodes CDR1 SEHNR and CDR2 FQNEAQ (reference sequence). Trimming cost V 4 bases and J 5 bases; bases outside gene matches: 7. CDR3 nucleotides: TGTGCCAGCAGCTCAGGGGGAAGTAGGACCGGGGAGCTGTTTTTT. It translates to CASSSGGSRTGELFF.

The rearrangement links TRBV7-9 to TRBJ1-1, with D perhaps TRBD1 (5 bases). The CDR3 has 11 amino acids. The germline V gene has CDR1 SEHNR and CDR2 FQNEAQ (reference sequence). Trimming left V 7 bases short and J 6 bases short, with 9 bases between. The CDR3 DNA reads TGTGCCAGCATTCTAGGGGCTGAAGCTTTCTTT. Amino acid sequence: CASILGAEAFF.

The chain joins TRBV7-9 to TRBJ1-2; D unresolved. The V gene's germline CDR1 is SEHNR and CDR2 FQNEAQ (reference sequence). CDR3 size: 14 residues. With 0 bases removed from V and 8 bases from J, the gap between germline ends came to 13 bases. This CDR3 reads CASSLANPKHGYTF. In DNA, the CDR3 is TGTGCCAGCAGCTTAGCGAACCCGAAACACGGCTACACCTTC. Together with reference TRBV7-9 and TRBJ1-2, the CDR3 gives the full variable domain: DTGVSQNPRHKITKRGQNVTFRCDPISEHNRLYWYRQTLGQGPEFLTYFQNEAQLEKSRLLSDRFSAERPKGSFSTLEIQRTEQGDSAMYLCASSLANPKHGYTFGSGTRLTVV.

The chain links TRBV7-2 to TRBJ1-6; 7 bases fit TRBD1. Per the germline V gene, CDR1 is SGHTA and CDR2 is FQGNSA. Trimming removed 6 bases from V and 6 bases from J; junction bases left unmatched: 11. The CDR3 has 16 residues. Here the CDR3 DNA reads TGTGCCAGCAGTTTTAAACTCAGGGGGGGTAATTCACCCCTCCACTTT. It yields the protein CASSFKLRGGNSPLHF.

By frequency in the sample, this clone is medium-sized. The V and J genes are TRBV5-1 and TRBJ2-5, with no clear D. Germline values: CDR1 SGHRS, CDR2 YFSETQ. CDR3 length: 10 amino acids. With 7 bases removed from V and 5 bases from J, the gap between germline ends came to 6 bases. DNA for the CDR3: TGCGCCAGCGGTCCGGAGACCCAGTACTTC. Amino acid sequence: CASGPETQYF. The entire variable domain, with the rest obtained from reference TRBV5-1 and TRBJ2-5, is as follows: KAGVTQTPRYLIKTRGQQVTLSCSPISGHRSVSWYQQTPGQGLQFLFEYFSETQRNKGNFPGRFSGRQFSNSRSEMNVSTLELGDSALYLCASGPETQYFGPGTRLLVL.

V is TRBV29-1 and J is TRBJ2-1, with D unresolved. This CDR3 is 12 amino acids long. Germline V lookup: CDR1 SQVTM, CDR2 ANQGSEA. Trimming shortened V by 3 bases and J by 2 bases, and 5 bases separated the two germline ends. For the CDR3, the DNA is TGCAGCGTTGAGTCCGCCTACAATGAGCAGTTCTTC. It is translated as CSVESAYNEQFF.

The genes are TRBV2 and TRBJ2-5; TRBD2 might be the D (6 bases). V was pared by 0 bases and J by 5 bases, with 16 bases between. This CDR3 spans 16 amino acids. Germline CDR1 and CDR2: SNHLY and FYNNEI. The CDR3 sequence: CASSEALRGAGETQYF. CDR3 sequence (DNA): TGTGCCAGCAGTGAAGCGCTTCGCGGGGCCGGGGAGACCCAGTACTTC.

The genes are TRBV29-1 and TRBJ1-2; maybe TRBD1 (6 bases). The CDR3 runs 13 residues. Per germline, CDR1 SQVTM and CDR2 ANQGSEA. V was pared by 6 bases and J by 3 bases, with 14 bases between. DNA of the CDR3: TGCAGCGTGCGAGGCGGACAGCACTATGGCTACACCTTC. It yields the protein CSVRGGQHYGYTF.

CDR3 sequence reads: CASSSGGLRTDTQYF. CDR3 DNA sequence: TGTGCCAGCAGCTCAGGGGGACTTCGCACAGATACGCAGTATTTT. The J gene is TRBJ2-3, the V gene TRBV21-1; TRBD1, the table's D call, lacks a check against the DNA. TRBV21-1 is a recognized pseudogene. This CDR3 region has 15 residues.

The chain employs TRBV7-8 and TRBJ1-2; TRBD1 is a possible D gene (5 bases). This CDR3 contains 16 residues. Trimming left V 1 base short and J 2 bases short, with 14 bases between. The V gene's germline CDR1 is SGHVS and CDR2 FQNEAQ. The CDR3 DNA is TGTGCCAGCAGCTTAGGTCGGTCCGGACAAAACTATGGCTACACCTTC. It yields the protein CASSLGRSGQNYGYTF.

This clone is labeled as medium-sized. The chain employs TRBV27 and TRBJ2-7, with TRBD1 matching over 7 bases. CDR3 size: 15 residues. The germline CDR1 and CDR2 sequences are MNHEY and SMNVEV (reference sequence). The trim removed 5 bases at V and 2 bases at J, leaving 9 bases unmatched. CDR3 amino acids: CASSTFGTVPYEQYF. The CDR3 nucleotides are TGTGCCAGCAGTACTTTCGGGACAGTCCCCTACGAGCAGTACTTC.

The chain uses TRBV27 and TRBJ2-7, with D perhaps matching TRBD1 (5 bases). Germline V gene lookup returns CDR1 MNHEY and CDR2 SMNVEV (reference sequence). This CDR3 comprises 16 residues. Trimming removed 0 bases from V and 1 base from J, with 13 bases in between. CDR3 sequence: CASSLSKTGVSYEQYF. The CDR3 DNA follows: TGTGCCAGCAGTTTATCGAAAACAGGTGTTTCCTACGAGCAGTACTTC.

The gene calls are TRBV9 and TRBJ1-6, with 9 bases that match TRBD1. Per germline, CDR1 SGDLS and CDR2 YYNGEE. Losses at the gene ends were 0 bases for V and 7 bases for J; bases not matched to a gene: 2. The CDR3 covers 15 residues. The CDR3 here is CASSVAGQGNSPLHF. The DNA of the CDR3 is TGTGCCAGCAGCGTAGCCGGACAGGGGAATTCACCCCTCCACTTT.